Shown below are 14 T cell receptor beta chains from a single sample sequenced in a study of cytomegalovirus exposure and HLA in healthy donors. Vbeta (60) and Jbeta (13) primers were used in the PCR. Method: immunoSEQ multiplex PCR; TCRdb's copy keeps in-frame clones and lacks some. The sample has roughly 150,000 clones; approximately 80% are singletons. The specimen sequenced was PBMCs. The receptors originated from a woman between 40 and 50 years old in good health and CMV-seropositive.

The J gene is TRBJ2-7, the V gene TRBV25-1, with 7 bases identical to TRBD2. With 2 bases clipped from V and 0 bases from J, the junction kept 10 bases outside the gene matches. The CDR3 contains 17 residues. The germline V gene encodes CDR1 MGHDK and CDR2 SYGVNS. The CDR3 DNA sequence: TGTGCCAGCAGTGAAATTGGGGCTAGCGGTAGCTCCTACGAGCAGTACTTC. This sequence encodes CASSEIGASGSSYEQYF.

The chain is built from TRBV7-2 and TRBJ1-2; D is ambiguous. The CDR3 is 14 residues long. Trimming left V 7 bases short and J 4 bases short, with 16 bases between. CDR1 is SGHTA and CDR2 is FQGNSA in the germline V gene. CDR3 sequence reads: CASTPEAESYGYTF. CDR3 nucleotide sequence: TGTGCCAGCACCCCTGAGGCGGAAAGCTATGGCTACACCTTC.

As concerns this clone: The same CDR3 can be traced to other DNA sequences in this sample. This sequence joins TRBV23-1 and TRBJ2-5, with 13 bases fitting TRBD2. TRBV23-1 is classed as an ORF, of uncertain function. The CDR3 sequence is 18 residues long. V lost 7 bases to trimming and J lost 3 bases; unmatched junction nucleotides: 14. CDR3 sequence reads: CASTPTGTSGNWEETQYF. DNA of the CDR3: TGCGCCAGCACTCCCACGGGGACTAGCGGGAATTGGGAAGAGACCCAGTACTTC.

The rearrangement links TRBV10-1 to TRBJ2-7, with 8 bases that match TRBD1. The CDR3 spans 13 residues. Per germline, CDR1 WNHNN and CDR2 SYGVQD (reference sequence). Trimming cost V 2 bases and J 5 bases; bases outside gene matches: 2. The chain's CDR3 is CASSEGQGNEQYF. DNA of the CDR3: TGCGCCAGCAGTGAGGGACAGGGAAACGAGCAGTACTTC.

This clone was seen only once. This chain joins TRBV19 and TRBJ1-1; perhaps TRBD1 as D (6 bases). The CDR3 spans 15 residues. The ends were cut back, 1 base at V and 5 bases at J, with 14 bases in the middle. In germline, CDR1 is LNHDA, CDR2 SQIVND (reference sequence). This CDR3 reads CASSIGLQGRTEAFF. As DNA, the CDR3 is TGTGCCAGTAGTATAGGGTTACAGGGAAGGACTGAAGCTTTCTTT. Full variable domain (missing parts from reference TRBV19 and TRBJ1-1): DGGITQSPKYLFRKEGQNVTLSCEQNLNHDAMYWYRQDPGQGLRLIYYSQIVNDFQKGDIAEGYSVSREKKESFPLTVTSAQKNPTAFYLCASSIGLQGRTEAFFGQGTRLTVV.

With regard to this clone: Different DNA sequences within this sample yield the same CDR3. The chain recombines TRBV27 with TRBJ2-3; D perhaps matches TRBD1 (5 bases). The CDR3 extends over 15 amino acids. V lost 4 bases, J lost 1 base, and 12 bases lay in between. Germline CDR1 MNHEY, CDR2 SMNVEV (reference sequence). This CDR3 is CASSSGQGGTDTQYF. The CDR3 DNA reads as TGTGCCAGCAGTTCAGGTCAGGGCGGCACAGATACGCAGTATTTT.

A single count supports this clone. V usage is TRBV2 and J usage is TRBJ2-5, with 7 nucleotides matching TRBD2. CDR3 size: 15 residues. CDR1 is SNHLY, CDR2 FYNNEI, per germline. J was trimmed by 4 bases and V by 7 bases; bases with no gene match: 12. The CDR3 is CASNRDGGFRETQYF. CDR3 nucleotide sequence: TGTGCCAGCAACCGAGACGGGGGGTTCCGAGAGACCCAGTACTTC. Looking up the rest from reference TRBV2 and TRBJ2-5 gives the full variable domain: EPEVTQTPSHQVTQMGQEVILRCVPISNHLYFYWYRQILGQKVEFLVSFYNNEISEKSEIFDDQFSVERPDGSNFTLKIRSTKLEDSAMYFCASNRDGGFRETQYFGPGTRLLVL.

The J gene is TRBJ2-7, the V gene TRBV23-1; the match to TRBD2 covers 8 bases. TRBV23-1 belongs to the ORF category, with a function that is uncertain. The CDR3 is 15 residues long. V was clipped by 10 bases and J by 2 bases; unmatched bases: 13. The CDR3 here is CAISETSVPTYEQYF. The CDR3 DNA reads TGCGCCATAAGCGAGACTAGCGTTCCAACCTACGAGCAGTACTTC.

The gene calls are TRBV4-1 and TRBJ2-5, with no clear D. The CDR3 runs to 15 residues. Between the trimmed V and J ends, which lost 0 bases and 7 bases, there was a span of 15 bases. Germline lookup yields CDR1 MGHRA and CDR2 YSYEKL. CDR3 sequence (DNA): TGCGCCAGCAGCCAAGATCCGGCCGGAGTGGGGACCCAGTACTTC. It codes for CASSQDPAGVGTQYF.

The chain carries TRBV2 and TRBJ1-5; maybe TRBD1 (6 bases). The germline V and J ends were trimmed by 8 bases and 3 bases, with 14 bases remaining between them. The CDR3 has 14 amino acids. The germline CDR1 and CDR2 sequences are SNHLY and FYNNEI. Here the CDR3 reads CASGGGQLNQPQHF. In DNA, the CDR3 is TGTGCCAGCGGGGGGGGACAACTCAATCAGCCCCAGCATTTT.

The gene calls are TRBV5-1 and TRBJ1-1, with TRBD1 as a possible D gene (6 bases). The V gene's germline CDR1 is SGHRS and CDR2 YFSETQ. V lost 4 bases and J 1 base, leaving 14 bases between the germline ends. The CDR3 loop spans 15 amino acids. The CDR3 protein is CASSPSGHQNTEAFF. The CDR3 DNA follows: TGCGCCAGCAGCCCCTCGGGACACCAGAACACTGAAGCTTTCTTT.

V is TRBV6-1 and J is TRBJ2-4, with D uncertain. The germline gives CDR1 MNHNS, CDR2 SASEGT. CDR3 size: 12 residues. The V end was cut by 1 base, the J end by 16 bases, with 14 bases between. The DNA for the CDR3 is TGTGCCAGCAGTGAAGTGGCGGCCCTCCCATACTTC. It codes for CASSEVAALPYF.

The chain couples TRBV9 to TRBJ2-3, with D perhaps TRBD2 (5 bases). CDR3 size: 16 residues. Trimming removed 0 bases at V and 2 bases at J, with 13 bases between. In germline, CDR1 is SGDLS, CDR2 YYNGEE. The CDR3 sequence is CASSVEAQRYTDTQYF. CDR3 DNA sequence: TGTGCCAGCAGCGTAGAGGCACAGCGGTACACAGATACGCAGTATTTT. The full variable domain, with the rest looked up from reference TRBV9 and TRBJ2-3, is DSGVTQTPKHLITATGQRVTLRCSPRSGDLSVYWYQQSLDQGLQFLIQYYNGEERAKGNILERFSAQQFPDLHSELNLSSLELGDSALYFCASSVEAQRYTDTQYFGPGTRLTVL.

This chain links TRBV6-5 with TRBJ2-3, with 8 bases that match TRBD2. CDR3 length: 16 amino acids. The germline gives CDR1 MNHEY, CDR2 SVGAGI. V lost 2 bases and J lost 0; bases outside the gene matches: 4. CDR3 DNA sequence: TGTGCCAGCAGTTACCCACTAGCGGTTAGCACAGATACGCAGTATTTT. Residues: CASSYPLAVSTDTQYF.